This T cell receptor beta chain was documented in a study of T cell repertoires in cytomegalovirus infection. Turning to the study itself: Public TCR beta signature analysis indicated the presence of both CMV infection and matching HLA type.

This clonotype was counted at least ten times. MiXCR was run by TCRdb on the reads, yielding one entry per CDR3 protein. The repertoire holds roughly 600,000 distinct CDR3 sequences, with 24% as singletons. Germline CDR1 and CDR2: SNHLY and FYNNEI. V dropped 0 bases and J dropped 1 base, with 8 bases sitting between them. The CDR3 loop spans 15 amino acids. This sequence originates from a human donor in good health (CMV status not recorded). Some clones in this sample may be carry-over from other donors' samples. Sequencing was performed on CD8+ T cells from PBMCs. This chain uses TRBV2 with TRBJ2-3; D is unresolved. The CDR3 DNA sequence: TGTGCCAGCAGTGAAGCCCCTTATGGCACAGATACGCAGTATTTT. Protein: CASSEAPYGTDTQYF.